A single sample is the source of the 20 T cell receptor beta chains below, sequenced in a study of shared clonotypes between healthy human individuals. Assay: immunoSEQ multiplex PCR; the TCRdb copy retains only in-frame clones and omits some. The table lists roughly 2,500,000 clones, 93% of them singletons, with approximately 0.37% in the top ten. Specimen: naive CD4+ T cells from PBMCs. As for subset: CD45RA+ positively selected. Receptor source: a man between 18 and 35 years old in good health. Some clones in this sample may be carry-over from other donors' samples.

The rearrangement uses TRBV7-3 and TRBJ2-3, with 9 bases aligning to TRBD2. This CDR3 is 18 amino acids long. Germline V lookup: CDR1 SGHTA, CDR2 FQGTGA. V lost 5 bases, J lost 0 bases, and 12 bases stayed unmatched. As DNA, the CDR3 is TGTGCCAGCAGCCAATTAGGCCGACTAGCGGTTAGCACAGATACGCAGTATTTT. As protein: CASSQLGRLAVSTDTQYF.

The chain joins TRBV4-2 to TRBJ2-7; TRBD2 is a possible D gene (6 bases). Trimming pared 0 bases from V and 5 bases from J, leaving 23 bases between. The germline CDR1 and CDR2 sequences are LGHNA and YNFKEQ. The CDR3 covers 18 residues. CDR3 region: CASSQDFILASEIDEQYF. The CDR3, as DNA: TGTGCCAGCAGCCAAGATTTCATCTTGGCTAGCGAAATCGACGAGCAGTACTTC.

The chain joins TRBV4-1 to TRBJ1-5; D is ambiguous. Trimming cost V 0 bases and J 8 bases, with 17 bases left between them. The CDR3 is made up of 16 amino acids. The germline CDR1 and CDR2 sequences are MGHRA and YSYEKL. CDR3 sequence (DNA): TGCGCCAGCAGCCAAGATGGCGGACGGCCCATTGAGCCCCAGCATTTT. Its translation: CASSQDGGRPIEPQHF.

The chain has TRBV7-6 and TRBJ2-5; 7 bases fit TRBD1. The CDR3 covers 14 residues. V was clipped by 4 bases and J by 2 bases; unmatched bases: 4. Germline lookup yields CDR1 SGHVS and CDR2 FNYEAQ. DNA for the CDR3: TGTGCCAGCAGCTCCCAGGGGGTACAAGAGACCCAGTACTTC. Translated, it gives CASSSQGVQETQYF.

V and J are TRBV5-1 and TRBJ2-6; no clear D gene. CDR1 is SGHRS, CDR2 YFSETQ, per germline. The CDR3 has 17 residues. Trimming removed 4 bases from V and 0 bases from J, with 14 bases in between. The CDR3 protein is CASSRPAESSGANVLTF. The CDR3 region has the DNA TGCGCCAGCAGCCGTCCGGCTGAGAGCTCTGGGGCCAACGTCCTGACTTTC.

This clone was seen only once. The chain recombines TRBV6-1 with TRBJ1-1, with TRBD1 matching 7 bases. The CDR3 is 13 residues long. The V and J ends lost 7 bases and 2 bases, in that order; junction bases with no gene match: 4. CDR1 and CDR2 (germline): MNHNS, SASEGT. CDR3 protein: CASKDRQNTEAFF. The CDR3 DNA reads TGTGCCAGCAAGGACAGGCAAAACACTGAAGCTTTCTTT.

The rearrangement uses TRBV2 and TRBJ2-2; unclear D gene. Trimming removed 3 bases at V and 0 bases at J, with 14 bases between. This CDR3 region has 17 residues. Germline V CDR1 and CDR2: SNHLY, FYNNEI. The chain's CDR3 is CASSDPSGGANTGELFF. Here the CDR3 DNA reads TGTGCCAGCAGTGATCCGTCGGGCGGAGCGAACACCGGGGAGCTGTTTTTT.

The chain combines TRBV7-6 with TRBJ2-3, with TRBD1 matching 9 bases. The length of the CDR3 is 20 residues. V trimming: 3 bases; J trimming: 1 base; junction bases outside the gene matches: 17. CDR1 SGHVS and CDR2 FNYEAQ come from the germline V gene. The CDR3 reads CASSFDHTGTGRLCTDTQYF. CDR3 DNA: TGTGCCAGCAGCTTCGATCACACCGGGACAGGGAGACTCTGCACAGATACGCAGTATTTT.

As for this clone: This same CDR3 is encoded by further DNA sequences in the sample. The chain recombines TRBV28 with TRBJ1-2, with unresolved D. The CDR3 is 12 amino acids. V was clipped by 5 bases and J by 1 base, with 5 bases between them. Germline CDR1 is MDHEN and CDR2 is SYDVKM. CDR3 in amino acids: CASSVLNYGYTF. The DNA for the CDR3 is TGTGCCAGCAGTGTACTTAACTATGGCTACACCTTC.

The chain links TRBV2 to TRBJ1-6; TRBD1 agrees at 9 bases. The V gene's germline CDR1 is SNHLY and CDR2 FYNNEI. J lost 7 bases, V lost 7 bases, and 8 bases had no gene match. The CDR3 has 15 amino acids. The CDR3 DNA reads TGTGCCAGCACCGACTGGACAGGGGCCAATTCACCCCTCCACTTT. It specifies CASTDWTGANSPLHF.

The chain couples TRBV19 to TRBJ2-1; weak D call: TRBD1 (6 bases). CDR3 length: 14 amino acids. The germline V and J ends were trimmed by 3 bases and 7 bases, with 13 bases remaining between them. Germline V gene sequence: CDR1 LNHDA, CDR2 SQIVND (reference sequence). The CDR3 DNA is TGTGCCAGTAGTATCCCCGGGACATGGAATGAGCAGTTCTTC. Encoded protein: CASSIPGTWNEQFF.

With respect to this clone: A read error may produce the germline difference seen at one junction end. V is TRBV18 and J is TRBJ2-2, with 10 bases lining up with TRBD2. The CDR3 runs to 19 residues. CDR1 and CDR2 from the germline V gene are KGHSH and LQKENI. CDR3 region: CASSPQRLAGLPITGELFF. In nucleotides, the CDR3 is TGTGCCAGCTCGCCACAGAGACTAGCGGGCCTCCCGATCACCGGGGAGCTGTTTTTT. Together with reference TRBV18 and TRBJ2-2, the CDR3 gives the full variable domain: NAGVMQNPRHLVRRRGQEARLRCSPMKGHSHVYWYRQLPEEGLKFMVYLQKENIIDESGMPKERFSAEFPKEGPSILRIQQVVRGDSAAYFCASSPQRLAGLPITGELFFGEGSRLTVL.

The J gene is TRBJ1-5, the V gene TRBV19; possible D gene TRBD1, 5 bases. Trimming took off 9 bases at V and 7 bases at J, with 19 bases between the two ends. CDR3 size: 14 residues. Germline CDR1 reads LNHDA; CDR2 reads SQIVND (reference sequence). The CDR3 loop is CASQSGGDRQPQHF. CDR3 coding DNA: TGTGCCAGCCAGTCGGGGGGAGACCGCCAGCCCCAGCATTTT.

On this clone: Other DNA sequences in the same sample also yield this CDR3. This chain joins TRBV28 and TRBJ2-7; TRBD2 is a possible D gene (5 bases). The CDR3 extends over 12 amino acids. Germline V gives CDR1 MDHEN, CDR2 SYDVKM. Trimming stripped 4 bases from V and 2 bases from J, with 6 bases between. DNA of the CDR3: TGTGCCAGCAGTTCCGGGACCTACGAGCAGTACTTC. Residues: CASSSGTYEQYF.

A note on this clone: The same CDR3 arises from other DNA sequences in this sample as well. This chain connects TRBV7-2 to TRBJ1-1; D might be TRBD1 (6 bases). Per the germline V gene, CDR1 is SGHTA and CDR2 is FQGNSA. The CDR3 is 14 amino acids. Deletions cut 3 bases from V and 0 bases from J, with 8 bases between. Here the CDR3 DNA reads TGTGCCAGCAGCTTTACAGGGATGAACACTGAAGCTTTCTTT. Residues: CASSFTGMNTEAFF. The variable domain in full, with the rest retrieved from reference TRBV7-2 and TRBJ1-1, is GAGVSQSPSNKVTEKGKDVELRCDPISGHTALYWYRQSLGQGLEFLIYFQGNSAPDKSGLPSDRFSAERTGGSVSTLTIQRTQQEDSAVYLCASSFTGMNTEAFFGQGTRLTVV.

This chain connects TRBV7-3 to TRBJ2-7, with D possibly TRBD1 on 6 matching bases. Trimming removed 5 bases from V and 0 bases from J, with 17 bases in between. CDR1 is SGHTA and CDR2 is FQGTGA in the germline V gene. The CDR3 covers 16 residues. CDR3 residues: CASSISGSRGSYEQYF. The DNA for the CDR3 is TGTGCCAGCAGCATTTCGGGTAGCAGGGGCTCCTACGAGCAGTACTTC.

The chain employs TRBV29-1 and TRBJ2-7; D assignment may be TRBD1 or TRBD2 (6 bases each). This CDR3 contains 12 residues. The germline gives CDR1 SQVTM, CDR2 ANQGSEA. V dropped 5 bases and J dropped 6 bases, with 14 bases sitting between them. The CDR3 spells CSVRGGGREQYF. CDR3 nucleotides: TGCAGCGTTCGAGGGGGAGGACGCGAGCAGTACTTC.

This clone appeared a single time. V and J are TRBV5-1 and TRBJ2-7; 10 bases agree with TRBD1. The CDR3 runs to 15 residues. Trimming at V came to 0 bases and at J to 6 bases, leaving 6 bases not matched to a gene. The germline V gene encodes CDR1 SGHRS and CDR2 YFSETQ. The chain's CDR3 is CASSLDGTGVIEQYF. Written as DNA, the CDR3 is TGCGCCAGCAGCTTGGATGGGACAGGGGTCATCGAGCAGTACTTC.

V and J are TRBV28 and TRBJ1-2, with TRBD1 identical over 9 bases. The germline V gene encodes CDR1 MDHEN and CDR2 SYDVKM. CDR3 length: 15 residues. V was pared by 5 bases and J by 4 bases, with 8 bases of the junction left unmatched. The CDR3 region is CASSLGGDRVYGYTF. The CDR3 DNA is TGTGCCAGCAGTCTTGGGGGGGACAGGGTCTATGGCTACACCTTC.

V is TRBV5-4 and J is TRBJ2-1; D not certain. In germline, CDR1 is SGHNT, CDR2 YYREEE (reference sequence). The CDR3 loop spans 14 amino acids. V lost 0 bases and J 6 bases, leaving 10 bases between the germline ends. The CDR3: CASSLDPVTNEQFF. In DNA, the CDR3 is TGTGCCAGCAGCTTGGACCCCGTAACCAATGAGCAGTTCTTC.